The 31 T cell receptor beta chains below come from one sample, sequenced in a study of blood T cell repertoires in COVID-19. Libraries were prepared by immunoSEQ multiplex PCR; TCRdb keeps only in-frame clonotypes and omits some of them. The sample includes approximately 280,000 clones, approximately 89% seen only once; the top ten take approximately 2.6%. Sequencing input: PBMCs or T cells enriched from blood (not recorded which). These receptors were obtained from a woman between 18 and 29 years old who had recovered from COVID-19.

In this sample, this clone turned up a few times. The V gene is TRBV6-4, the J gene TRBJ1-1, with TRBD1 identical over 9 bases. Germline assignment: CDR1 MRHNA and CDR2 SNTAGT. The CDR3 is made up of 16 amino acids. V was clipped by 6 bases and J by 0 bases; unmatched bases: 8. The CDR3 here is CASSRDRDNMNTEAFF. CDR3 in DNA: TGTGCCAGCAGCCGGGACAGGGACAATATGAACACTGAAGCTTTCTTT.

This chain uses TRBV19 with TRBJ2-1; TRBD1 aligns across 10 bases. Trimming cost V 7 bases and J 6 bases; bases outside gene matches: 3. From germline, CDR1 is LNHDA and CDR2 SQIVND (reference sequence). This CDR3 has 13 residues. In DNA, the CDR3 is TGTGCCAGTACGGGACAGGGGCGCAATGAGCAGTTCTTC. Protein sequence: CASTGQGRNEQFF.

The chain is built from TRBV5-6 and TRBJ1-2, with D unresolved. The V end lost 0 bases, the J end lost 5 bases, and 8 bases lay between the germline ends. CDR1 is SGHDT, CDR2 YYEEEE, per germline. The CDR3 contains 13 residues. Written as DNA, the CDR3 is TGTGCCAGCAGCTTGGACGGTCCGTATGGCTACACCTTC. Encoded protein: CASSLDGPYGYTF.

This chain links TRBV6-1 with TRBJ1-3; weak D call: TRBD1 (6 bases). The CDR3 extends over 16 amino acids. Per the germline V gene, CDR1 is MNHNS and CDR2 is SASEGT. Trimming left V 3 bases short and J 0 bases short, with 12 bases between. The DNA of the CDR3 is TGTGCCAGCAGTGATTGGGGACATAACTCTGGAAACACCATATATTTT. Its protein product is CASSDWGHNSGNTIYF.

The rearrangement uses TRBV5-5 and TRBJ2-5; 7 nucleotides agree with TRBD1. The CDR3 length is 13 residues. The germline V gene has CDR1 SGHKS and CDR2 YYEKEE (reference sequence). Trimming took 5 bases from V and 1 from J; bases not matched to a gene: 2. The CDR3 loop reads CASRRDSQETQYF. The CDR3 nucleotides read TGTGCCAGCAGACGGGACAGCCAAGAGACCCAGTACTTC.

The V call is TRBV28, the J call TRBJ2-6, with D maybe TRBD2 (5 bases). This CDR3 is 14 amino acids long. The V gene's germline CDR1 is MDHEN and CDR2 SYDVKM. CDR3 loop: CASGVLSGANVLTF. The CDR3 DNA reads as TGTGCAAGCGGAGTTCTCTCTGGGGCCAACGTCCTGACTTTC.

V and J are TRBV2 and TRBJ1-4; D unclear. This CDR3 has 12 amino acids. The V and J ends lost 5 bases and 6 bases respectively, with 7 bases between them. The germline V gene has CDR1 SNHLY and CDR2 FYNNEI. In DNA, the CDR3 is TGTGCCAGCAGTACCCGGGATGAAAAACTGTTTTTT. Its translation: CASSTRDEKLFF.

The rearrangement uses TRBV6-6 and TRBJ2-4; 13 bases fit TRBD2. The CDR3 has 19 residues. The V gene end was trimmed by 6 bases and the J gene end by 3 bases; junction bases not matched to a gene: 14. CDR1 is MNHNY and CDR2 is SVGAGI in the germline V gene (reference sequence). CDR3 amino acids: CASSRPGLAGIGLKNIQYF. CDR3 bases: TGTGCCAGCAGCCGACCGGGACTAGCGGGAATAGGACTCAAAAACATTCAGTACTTC.

The DNA of the CDR3 is TGTGCCATTACGGACAGCCGCACAGATACGCAGTATTTT. The encoded protein is CAITDSRTDTQYF. The genes are TRBV24-1 and TRBJ2-3; D possibly corresponds to TRBD1 (6 bases). Trimming took off 11 bases at V and 1 base at J, with 12 bases between the two ends. This CDR3 has 13 amino acids. Germline V gives CDR1 KGHDR, CDR2 SFDVKD.

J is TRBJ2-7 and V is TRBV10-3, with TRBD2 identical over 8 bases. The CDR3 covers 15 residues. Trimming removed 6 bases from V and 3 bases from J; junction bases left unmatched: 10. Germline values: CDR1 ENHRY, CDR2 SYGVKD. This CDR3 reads CAIRREIAGNYEQYF. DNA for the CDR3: TGTGCCATCAGGAGGGAGATAGCGGGAAACTACGAGCAGTACTTC.

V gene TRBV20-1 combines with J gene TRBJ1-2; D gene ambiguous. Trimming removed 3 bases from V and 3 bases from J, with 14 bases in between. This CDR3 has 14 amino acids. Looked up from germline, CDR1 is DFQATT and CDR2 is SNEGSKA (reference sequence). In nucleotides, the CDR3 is TGCAGTGCTAGTAGGTCGGGAGTCCACTATGGCTACACCTTC. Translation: CSASRSGVHYGYTF.

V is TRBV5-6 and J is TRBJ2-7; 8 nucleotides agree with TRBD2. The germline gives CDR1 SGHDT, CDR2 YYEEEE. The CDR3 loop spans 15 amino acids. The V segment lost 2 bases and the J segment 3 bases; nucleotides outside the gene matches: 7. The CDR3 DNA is TGTGCCAGCAGCTTTGGCAGCGGGAGAGTCTACGAGCAGTACTTC. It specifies CASSFGSGRVYEQYF.

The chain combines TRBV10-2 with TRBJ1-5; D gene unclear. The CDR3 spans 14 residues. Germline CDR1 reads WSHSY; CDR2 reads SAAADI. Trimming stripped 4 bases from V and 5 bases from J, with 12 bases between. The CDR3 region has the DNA TGCGCCAGCAGTGGTCAGGCCGGCCATCAGCCCCAGCATTTT. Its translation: CASSGQAGHQPQHF.

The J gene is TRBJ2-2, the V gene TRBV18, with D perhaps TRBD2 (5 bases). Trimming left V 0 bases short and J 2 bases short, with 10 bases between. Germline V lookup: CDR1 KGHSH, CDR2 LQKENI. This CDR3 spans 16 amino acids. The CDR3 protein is CASSPPAGSNTGELFF. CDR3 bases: TGTGCCAGCTCACCACCGGCGGGCAGCAACACCGGGGAGCTGTTTTTT.

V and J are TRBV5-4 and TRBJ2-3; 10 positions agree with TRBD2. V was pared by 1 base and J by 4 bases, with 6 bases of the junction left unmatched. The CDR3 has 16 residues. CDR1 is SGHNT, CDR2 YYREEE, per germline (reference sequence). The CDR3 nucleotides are TGTGCCAGCAGCTTGCGTAGCGGGGGGAACGCAGATACGCAGTATTTT. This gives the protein CASSLRSGGNADTQYF.

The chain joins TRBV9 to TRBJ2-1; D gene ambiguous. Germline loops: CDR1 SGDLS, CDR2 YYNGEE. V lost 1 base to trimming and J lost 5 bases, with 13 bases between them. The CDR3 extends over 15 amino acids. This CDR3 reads CASSVQSVADNEQFF. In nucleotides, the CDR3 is TGTGCCAGCAGCGTACAATCGGTAGCTGACAATGAGCAGTTCTTC.

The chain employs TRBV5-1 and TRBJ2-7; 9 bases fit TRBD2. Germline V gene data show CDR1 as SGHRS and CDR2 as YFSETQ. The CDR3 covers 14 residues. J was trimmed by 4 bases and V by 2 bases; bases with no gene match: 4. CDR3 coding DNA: TGCGCCAGCAGCTTCGGGACTAGCTTATACGAGCAGTACTTC. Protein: CASSFGTSLYEQYF.

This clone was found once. CDR3 residues: CASSLVWGARWNEQFF. The CDR3 DNA is TGTGCCAGCAGCTTAGTCTGGGGCGCCCGGTGGAATGAGCAGTTCTTC. The rearrangement joins TRBV7-6 to TRBJ2-1; weak D call: TRBD1 (5 bases). The CDR3 is made up of 16 amino acids. Looked up from germline, CDR1 is SGHVS and CDR2 is FNYEAQ. Between the trimmed V and J ends, which lost 1 base and 7 bases, there was a span of 17 bases.

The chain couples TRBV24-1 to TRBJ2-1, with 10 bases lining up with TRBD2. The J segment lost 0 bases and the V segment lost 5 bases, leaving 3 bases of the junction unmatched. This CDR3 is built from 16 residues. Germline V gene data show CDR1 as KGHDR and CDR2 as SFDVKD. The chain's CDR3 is CATSALAGVSYNEQFF. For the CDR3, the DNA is TGTGCCACCAGTGCCCTAGCGGGAGTCTCCTACAATGAGCAGTTCTTC.

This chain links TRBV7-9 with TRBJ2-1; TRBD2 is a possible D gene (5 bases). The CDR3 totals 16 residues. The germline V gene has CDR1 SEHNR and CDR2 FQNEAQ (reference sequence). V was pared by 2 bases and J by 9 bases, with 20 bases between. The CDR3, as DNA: TGTGCCAGCAGCTTAATTATTGTGGGAGTAACAGTTGAGCAGTTCTTC. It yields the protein CASSLIIVGVTVEQFF.

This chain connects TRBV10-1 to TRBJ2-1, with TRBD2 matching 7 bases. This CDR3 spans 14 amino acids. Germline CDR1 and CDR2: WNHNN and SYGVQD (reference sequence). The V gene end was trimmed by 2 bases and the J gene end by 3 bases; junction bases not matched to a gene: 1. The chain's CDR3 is CASSEAGDYNEQFF. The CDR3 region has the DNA TGCGCCAGCAGTGAGGCGGGAGACTACAATGAGCAGTTCTTC.

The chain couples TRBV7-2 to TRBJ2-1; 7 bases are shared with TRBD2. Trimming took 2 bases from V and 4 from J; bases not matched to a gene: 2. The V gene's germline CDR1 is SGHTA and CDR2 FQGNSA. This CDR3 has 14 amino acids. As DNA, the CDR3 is TGTGCCAGCAGCTTAAGAGCGGGGTACAATGAGCAGTTCTTC. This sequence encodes CASSLRAGYNEQFF.

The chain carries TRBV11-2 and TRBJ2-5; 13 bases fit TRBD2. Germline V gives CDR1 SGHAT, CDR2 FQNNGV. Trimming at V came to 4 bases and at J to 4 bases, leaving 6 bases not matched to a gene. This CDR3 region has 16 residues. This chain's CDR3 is CASSYKGLAGVETQYF. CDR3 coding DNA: TGTGCCAGCAGCTACAAAGGACTAGCGGGAGTAGAGACCCAGTACTTC.

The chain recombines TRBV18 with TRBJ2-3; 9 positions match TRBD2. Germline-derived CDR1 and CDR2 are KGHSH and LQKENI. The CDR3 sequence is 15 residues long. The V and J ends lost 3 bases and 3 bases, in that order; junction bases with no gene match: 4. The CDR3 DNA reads TGTGCCAGCTCACCTAGCGGGAGTGATACAGATACGCAGTATTTT. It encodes CASSPSGSDTDTQYF.

The CDR3 sequence: CASSQLAGATDNEQFF. The CDR3 coding sequence is TGCGCCAGCAGCCAACTAGCGGGAGCCACGGACAATGAGCAGTTCTTC. V usage is TRBV4-1 and J usage is TRBJ2-1; 10 bases match TRBD2. The CDR3 consists of 16 residues. With 2 bases clipped from V and 5 bases from J, the junction kept 6 bases outside the gene matches. Germline CDR1 is MGHRA and CDR2 is YSYEKL.

In DNA form, the CDR3 reads TGTGCCAGCAGCCACGGACTAGCGGGAGACGGGGAGCTGTTTTTT. Translating gives CASSHGLAGDGELFF. The rearrangement joins TRBV7-3 to TRBJ2-2, with 13 bases that match TRBD2. V was clipped by 5 bases and J by 7 bases; unmatched bases: 4. The CDR3 is 15 residues long. Germline CDR1 reads SGHTA; CDR2 reads FQGTGA.

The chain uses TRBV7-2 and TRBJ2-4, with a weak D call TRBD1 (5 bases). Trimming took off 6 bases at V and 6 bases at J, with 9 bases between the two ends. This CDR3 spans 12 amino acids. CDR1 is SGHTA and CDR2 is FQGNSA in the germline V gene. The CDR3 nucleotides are TGTGCCAGCAGAGGGCAGGGAAACATTCAGTACTTC. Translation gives CASRGQGNIQYF. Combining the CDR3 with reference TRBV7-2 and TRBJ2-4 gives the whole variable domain GAGVSQSPSNKVTEKGKDVELRCDPISGHTALYWYRQSLGQGLEFLIYFQGNSAPDKSGLPSDRFSAERTGGSVSTLTIQRTQQEDSAVYLCASRGQGNIQYFGAGTRLSVL.

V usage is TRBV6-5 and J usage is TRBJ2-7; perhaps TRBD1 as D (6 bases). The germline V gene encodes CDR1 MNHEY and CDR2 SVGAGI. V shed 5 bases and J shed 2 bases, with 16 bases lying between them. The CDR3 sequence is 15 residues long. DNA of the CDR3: TGTGCCAGCAGTCCTTACTCGGACAGAGCCTACGAGCAGTACTTC. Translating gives CASSPYSDRAYEQYF.

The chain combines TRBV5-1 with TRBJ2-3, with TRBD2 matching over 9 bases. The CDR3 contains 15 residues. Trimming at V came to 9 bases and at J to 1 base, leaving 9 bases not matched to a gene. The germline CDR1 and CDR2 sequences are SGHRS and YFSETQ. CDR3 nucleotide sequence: TGCGCCACGGGAGGCGGGGGGGCCGGCACAGATACGCAGTATTTT. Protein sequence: CATGGGGAGTDTQYF.

The CDR3 sequence: CASSQYGVTEAFF. The CDR3, as DNA: TGTGCCAGCAGCCAATACGGGGTCACTGAAGCTTTCTTT. The V and J genes are TRBV3-1 (or the pseudogene TRBV3-2) and TRBJ1-1; D is unclear. Germline CDR1 is LGHDT and CDR2 is YNNKEL (reference sequence). V was clipped by 2 bases and J by 4 bases, with 8 bases between them. CDR3 size: 13 residues.

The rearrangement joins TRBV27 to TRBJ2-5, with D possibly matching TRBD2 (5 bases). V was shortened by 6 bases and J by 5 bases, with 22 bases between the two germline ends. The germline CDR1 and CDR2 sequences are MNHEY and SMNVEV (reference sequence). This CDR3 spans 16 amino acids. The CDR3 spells CASRWGAQAGTETQYF. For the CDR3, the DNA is TGTGCCAGCAGATGGGGAGCGCAGGCAGGAACGGAGACCCAGTACTTC.